This is a list of T cell receptor beta chains from one sample in a study. A single record per CDR3 protein comes from TCRdb applying MiXCR to the 5' RACE reads. Seen here are around 30,000 distinct CDR3 sequences, around 27% observed once, and the top ten hold about 2.5%. Sequenced material: tumor-infiltrating Tregs sorted from the breast tumor. The receptors originated from a female donor with breast cancer. CDR3s include the opening cysteine and the closing phenylalanine or tryptophan. The D gene is left open where the match is weak. Expanded clones are given a class, and other clones once, few, many or no size at all.

D gene,clone size,J gene,V gene,CDR3 DNA,CDR3 protein
-,few,TRBJ2-1,TRBV18,TGTGCCAGCTCACTACAGGACGGGAATGAGCAGTTCTTC,CASSLQDGNEQFF
TRBD2,few,TRBJ2-7,TRBV29-1,TGCAGCGTTGCGGGGGGGGGACTAGCGGCTTACGAGCAGTACTTC,CSVAGGGLAAYEQYF
TRBD2,-,TRBJ2-1,TRBV25-1,TGTGCCAGCAGTGAACCGGGACTAGGCTCCTACAATGAGCAGTTCTTC,CASSEPGLGSYNEQFF
-,many,TRBJ2-1,TRBV20-1,TGCAGTGCTAGAGATGCTACGAGTCCGTACAATGAGCAGTTCTTC,CSARDATSPYNEQFF
TRBD2,-,TRBJ2-3,TRBV6-5,TGTGCCAGCAGCACTAGCGGGTACACAGATACGCAGTATTTT,CASSTSGYTDTQYF
TRBD2,many,TRBJ2-7,TRBV7-9,TGTGCCAGCAGCTTGGGGACTAGGTCTTACGAGCAGTACTTC,CASSLGTRSYEQYF
-,-,TRBJ2-7,TRBV5-1,TGCGCCAGCAGCTTGGAGAGGGGGGCCTACGAGCAGTACTTC,CASSLERGAYEQYF
-,few,TRBJ1-5,TRBV19,TGTGCCAGTAGTTGGACAGCCCATTATAGCAATCAGCCCCAGCATTTT,CASSWTAHYSNQPQHF
-,-,TRBJ1-1,TRBV6-6,TGTGCCAGCAGTCCCCTGAGGGGAGTGGACTCTGAAGCTTTCTTT,CASSPLRGVDSEAFF
TRBD1,many,TRBJ2-1,TRBV3-1,TGTGCCAGCAGCCAAGTGGAGGGACAGGGATTTAACAATGAGCAGTTCTTC,CASSQVEGQGFNNEQFF
TRBD1,many,TRBJ1-4,TRBV4-2,TGTGCCAGCAGCCCCGGACAGGGGACAACTAATGAAAAACTGTTTTTT,CASSPGQGTTNEKLFF
-,-,TRBJ1-3,TRBV7-9,TGTGCCAGCAGCTTAGCGTCGCACAGCTCTGGAAACACCATATATTTT,CASSLASHSSGNTIYF
-,many,TRBJ2-2,TRBV5-1,TGCGCCAGCCAATTCCGGACGGGGAACACCGGGGAGCTGTTTTTT,CASQFRTGNTGELFF
TRBD1,many,TRBJ2-1,TRBV24-1,TGTGCCACCAGTGACGCCGGGACAGGGAAAGGCAATGAGCAGTTCTTC,CATSDAGTGKGNEQFF
TRBD1,many,TRBJ1-1,TRBV20-1,TGCAGTGCTCAGACAGGGTCCTCCCGCGGAGCTTTCTTT,CSAQTGSSRGAFF
TRBD1,few,TRBJ1-2,TRBV27,TGTGCCAGCAGTCGGGACAGCGGATATGGCTACACCTTC,CASSRDSGYGYTF
-,-,TRBJ1-5,TRBV15,TGCACCACCAGCAGAGGGATTCAGCCCCAGCATTTT,CTTSRGIQPQHF
TRBD1,many,TRBJ2-7,TRBV6-1,TGTGCCAGCAGTGTCGGACAGGGGTACTCCTACGAGCAGTACTTC,CASSVGQGYSYEQYF
-,many,TRBJ2-7,TRBV7-3,TGTGCCAGCAGCTCCCCCTGGGACTTGTCGTACGAGCAGTACTTC,CASSSPWDLSYEQYF
-,medium-sized,TRBJ1-1,TRBV6-6,TGTGCCAGCAGTTACGCCAGGATCGGCACTGAAGCTTTCTTT,CASSYARIGTEAFF
-,many,TRBJ2-7,TRBV12-3/TRBV12-4,TGTGCCAGCAGTGGATGGGACACTCCCTACGAGCAGTACTTC,CASSGWDTPYEQYF
-,many,TRBJ2-5,TRBV2,TGTGCCAGCCTGGGGTCATTGGGTTATGGAGAGACCCAGTACTTC,CASLGSLGYGETQYF
-,-,TRBJ1-6,TRBV20-1,TGCAGTGCCCCCAACAGGGACGAGCATTCGCCCCTCCACTTT,CSAPNRDEHSPLHF
-,few,TRBJ2-7,TRBV7-8,TGTGCCAGCAGCAACCCGACTAGGGGAATCTACGAGCAGTACTTC,CASSNPTRGIYEQYF
-,few,TRBJ2-1,TRBV24-1,TGTGCCACCAGTGATGCTAGAAGAGTGGGTAATGAACAGTTCTTC,CATSDARRVGNEQFF
-,few,TRBJ1-3,TRBV3-1,TGTGCCAGCAGCCAGGGGTCTGGAAACACCATATATTTT,CASSQGSGNTIYF